This T cell receptor (beta chain) was recorded in a study of T cells expressing NK-cell markers. Study overall: Sorted CD3+CD56-NKG2C+, CD3+CD56+NKG2C- and CD3+CD56+NKG2C+ T cells were the source of the TCR beta repertoires. One of eight sequenced donors was HCMV-seronegative; the other seven were seropositive.

In regard to this clonotype: The antigen remains unidentified.

The study, taken as a whole, reports: Leadership of the CD3+CD56-NKG2C+ fraction also belonged to these clonotypes in several donors.

The CDR3 covers 14 residues. The authors made TCR beta cDNA libraries by 5'RACE template switching. This switching added a universal primer site and UMIs. No DNA is given; TCRdb re-called the 5' RACE reads and lists each CDR3 protein once. The sample table includes some 440,000 distinct CDR3 sequences. The sequence derives from a woman aged 45 to 65 in good health. The rearrangement joins TRBV12-3 or TRBV12-4 to TRBJ2-5; the TRBD2 assignment by TCRdb is unverifiable without DNA. Sequenced sample: blood T cells: a sorted CD56 or NKG2C T cell subset, CD4+ or CD8+ T cells, or bulk PBMC T cells (not recorded which). The CDR3: CASSWGLAYETQYF.